This T cell receptor beta chain comes out of a study of human T cells and chemical hapten exposure. Study as a whole: DPC at 2% was the sensitizing agent, placed on approximately 2 cm by approximately 2 cm of upper inner arm skin. Variability of per-sample TCR yields stemmed mainly from small differences in pooled library volume.

The V segment lost 1 base and the J segment 6 bases; nucleotides outside the gene matches: 2. Germline CDR1 SEHNR, CDR2 FQNEAQ (reference sequence). The CDR3 length is 14 residues. Time point: pre-sensitization, week 0. Regarding treatment: therapeutic diphenylcyclopropenone sensitization with weekly scalp DPC. MiXCR, run by TCRdb on the RACE reads, gives a single entry per CDR3 protein. This sample has 52,000 or so distinct CDR3 sequences; approximately 9.9% occur once, and the top ten carry 9.6%. The TCR was taken from a middle-aged man with alopecia areata. Some clones in this sample may be carry-over from other donors' samples. Sequenced material: whole blood, taken in connection with sensitization to the hapten diphenylcyclopropenone (DPC). The chain is built from TRBV7-9 and TRBJ2-2, with TRBD1 identical over 7 bases. CDR3 loop: CASSLDRGAGELFF. CDR3 sequence (DNA): TGTGCCAGCAGCTTAGACAGGGGAGCCGGGGAGCTGTTTTTT.